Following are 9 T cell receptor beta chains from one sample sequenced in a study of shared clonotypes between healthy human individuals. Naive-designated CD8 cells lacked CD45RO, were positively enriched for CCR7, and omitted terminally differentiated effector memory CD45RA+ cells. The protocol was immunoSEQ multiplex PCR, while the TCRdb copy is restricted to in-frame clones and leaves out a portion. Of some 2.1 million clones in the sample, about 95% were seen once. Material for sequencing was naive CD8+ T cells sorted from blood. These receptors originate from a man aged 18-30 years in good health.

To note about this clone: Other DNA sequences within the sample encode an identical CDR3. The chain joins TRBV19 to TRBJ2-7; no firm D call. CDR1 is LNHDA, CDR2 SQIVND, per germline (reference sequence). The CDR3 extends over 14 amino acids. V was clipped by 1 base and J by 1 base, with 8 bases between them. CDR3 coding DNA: TGTGCCAGTAGTATAGGGGCGGATTCCTACGAGCAGTACTTC. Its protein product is CASSIGADSYEQYF.

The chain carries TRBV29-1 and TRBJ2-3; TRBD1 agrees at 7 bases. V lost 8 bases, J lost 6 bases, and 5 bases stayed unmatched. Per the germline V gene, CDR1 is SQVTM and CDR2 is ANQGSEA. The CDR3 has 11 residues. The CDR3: CSTVQGDTQYF. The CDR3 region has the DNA TGCAGCACCGTACAGGGGGATACGCAGTATTTT.

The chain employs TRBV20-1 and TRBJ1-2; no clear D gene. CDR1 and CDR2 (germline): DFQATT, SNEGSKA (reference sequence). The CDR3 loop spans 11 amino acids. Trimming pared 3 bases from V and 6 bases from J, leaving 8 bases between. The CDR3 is CSASRSNGYTF. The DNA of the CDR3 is TGCAGTGCTAGCAGGTCCAATGGCTACACCTTC.

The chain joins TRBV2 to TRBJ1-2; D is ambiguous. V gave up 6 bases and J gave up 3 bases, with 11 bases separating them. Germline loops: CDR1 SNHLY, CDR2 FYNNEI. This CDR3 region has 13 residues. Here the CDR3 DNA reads TGTGCCAGCAGAGGACCAGAGTACTATGGCTACACCTTC. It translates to CASRGPEYYGYTF.

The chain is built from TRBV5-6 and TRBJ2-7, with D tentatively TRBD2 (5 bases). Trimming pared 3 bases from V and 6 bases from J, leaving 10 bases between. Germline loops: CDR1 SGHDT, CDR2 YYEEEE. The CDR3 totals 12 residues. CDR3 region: CASSSYSGEQYF. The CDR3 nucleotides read TGTGCCAGCAGCTCGTACAGCGGCGAGCAGTACTTC.

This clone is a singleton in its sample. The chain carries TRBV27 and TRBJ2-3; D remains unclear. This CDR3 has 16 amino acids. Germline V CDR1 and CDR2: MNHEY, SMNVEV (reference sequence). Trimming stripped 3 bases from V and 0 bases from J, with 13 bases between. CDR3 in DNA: TGTGCCAGCAGTTTCCGACAAAAATCTAGCACAGATACGCAGTATTTT. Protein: CASSFRQKSSTDTQYF.

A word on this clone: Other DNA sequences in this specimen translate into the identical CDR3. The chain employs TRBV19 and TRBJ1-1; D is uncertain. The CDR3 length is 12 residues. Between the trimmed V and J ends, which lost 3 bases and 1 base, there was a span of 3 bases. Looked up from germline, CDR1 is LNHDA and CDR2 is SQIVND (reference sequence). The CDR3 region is CASSIPNTEAFF. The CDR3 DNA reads TGTGCCAGTAGTATTCCGAACACTGAAGCTTTCTTT.

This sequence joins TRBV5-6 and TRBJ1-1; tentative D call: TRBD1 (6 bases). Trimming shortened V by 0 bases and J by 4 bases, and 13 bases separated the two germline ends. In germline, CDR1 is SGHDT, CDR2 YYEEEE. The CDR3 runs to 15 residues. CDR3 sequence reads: CASSLVRGQGTEAFF. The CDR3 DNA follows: TGTGCCAGCAGCTTGGTTCGGGGGCAAGGCACTGAAGCTTTCTTT. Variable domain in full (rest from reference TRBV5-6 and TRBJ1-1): DAGVTQSPTHLIKTRGQQVTLRCSPKSGHDTVSWYQQALGQGPQFIFQYYEEEERQRGNFPDRFSGHQFPNYSSELNVNALLLGDSALYLCASSLVRGQGTEAFFGQGTRLTVV.

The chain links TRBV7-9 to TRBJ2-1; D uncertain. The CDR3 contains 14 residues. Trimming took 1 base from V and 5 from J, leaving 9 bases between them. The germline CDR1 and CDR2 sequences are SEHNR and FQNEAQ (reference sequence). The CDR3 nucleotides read TGTGCCAGCAGCTTAGGGGGTAGCCACAATGAGCAGTTCTTC. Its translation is CASSLGGSHNEQFF. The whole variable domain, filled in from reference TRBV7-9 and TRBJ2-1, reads DTGVSQNPRHKITKRGQNVTFRCDPISEHNRLYWYRQTLGQGPEFLTYFQNEAQLEKSRLLSDRFSAERPKGSFSTLEIQRTEQGDSAMYLCASSLGGSHNEQFFGPGTRLTVL.